Below are 10 T cell receptor beta chains sequenced from a single sample in a study of blood T cell repertoires in COVID-19. Sequencing was performed with immunoSEQ multiplex PCR; in TCRdb, only in-frame clones are kept and a portion is missing. This sample yields some 130,000 clones, of which 65% to 80% are seen a single time; about 12% belongs to the top ten. The sequenced material came from peripheral blood. These receptor sequences come from a man older than 75 with acute or convalescent COVID-19.

This clone was seen only a few times. CDR3 DNA: TGTGCCAGCAGCTTCGACAGGGGGGGAGGCTACACCTTC. It yields the protein CASSFDRGGGYTF. The rearrangement uses TRBV7-2 and TRBJ1-2; 9 nucleotides agree with TRBD1. The ends lost 3 bases at V and 8 bases at J; junction bases unmatched: 4. There are 13 residues in the CDR3. Germline V gene sequence: CDR1 SGHTA, CDR2 FQGNSA. Drawing the rest from reference TRBV7-2 and TRBJ1-2, the complete variable domain is GAGVSQSPSNKVTEKGKDVELRCDPISGHTALYWYRQSLGQGLEFLIYFQGNSAPDKSGLPSDRFSAERTGGSVSTLTIQRTQQEDSAVYLCASSFDRGGGYTFGSGTRLTVV.

Here the CDR3 reads CASSEQRNTEAFF. In DNA, the CDR3 is TGTGCCAGCAGTGAACAGCGGAACACTGAAGCTTTCTTT. This rearrangement joins TRBV6-1 to TRBJ1-1; D is uncertain. Deletions cut 2 bases from V and 1 base from J, with 5 bases between. The germline gives CDR1 MNHNS, CDR2 SASEGT. The CDR3 consists of 13 residues.

The rearrangement joins TRBV6-1 to TRBJ2-2; D is unresolved. CDR3 size: 13 residues. The germline V gene has CDR1 MNHNS and CDR2 SASEGT. V was cut by 5 bases and J by 2 bases, with 6 bases left in between. The DNA for the CDR3 is TGTGCCAGCAGTCCCCTAAACACCGGGGAGCTGTTTTTT. It translates to CASSPLNTGELFF.

This clone was counted between two and nine times. The chain carries TRBV9 and TRBJ2-3; D ambiguous. In germline, CDR1 is SGDLS, CDR2 YYNGEE. V was trimmed by 3 bases and J by 0 bases, leaving 11 bases between them. The CDR3 extends over 15 amino acids. CDR3 protein: CASSAHPGSTDTQYF. CDR3 DNA sequence: TGTGCCAGCAGCGCCCATCCCGGTAGCACAGATACGCAGTATTTT.

V is TRBV4-3 and J is TRBJ1-2, with D possibly matching TRBD1 (5 bases). CDR1 and CDR2 from the germline V gene are LGHNA and YSLEER. V gave up 0 bases and J gave up 5 bases, with 13 bases separating them. The CDR3 consists of 15 residues. The CDR3 nucleotides are TGCGCCAGCAGCCAAGATGTCAGGGTGAGATATGGCTACACCTTC. Translating gives CASSQDVRVRYGYTF.

The chain recombines TRBV6-5 with TRBJ2-2; D may be TRBD1 (6 bases). Looked up from germline, CDR1 is MNHEY and CDR2 is SVGAGI. The length of the CDR3 is 15 residues. The V gene lost 7 bases and the J gene lost 2 bases, with 14 bases spanning the gap. The CDR3 loop is CASTPGQLNTGELFF. Written as DNA, the CDR3 is TGTGCCAGCACCCCCGGACAGCTCAACACCGGGGAGCTGTTTTTT.

The V call is TRBV7-6, the J call TRBJ2-2, with D uncertain. CDR3 length: 12 amino acids. Trimming took 1 base from V and 6 from J, leaving 3 bases between them. Germline-derived CDR1 and CDR2 are SGHVS and FNYEAQ. CDR3 nucleotides: TGTGCCAGCAGCTTAGGAGCCGGGGAGCTGTTTTTT. Its translation: CASSLGAGELFF.

The chain is built from TRBV29-1 and TRBJ2-7, with D tentatively TRBD1 (6 bases). Germline values: CDR1 SQVTM, CDR2 ANQGSEA. V dropped 4 bases and J dropped 4 bases, with 14 bases sitting between them. This CDR3 spans 13 amino acids. CDR3 sequence reads: CSVGGTSLYEQYF. The CDR3 DNA is TGCAGCGTTGGGGGGACATCCCTTTACGAGCAGTACTTC.

The rearrangement uses TRBV5-1 and TRBJ2-2; TRBD1 agrees at 9 bases. CDR3 length: 16 amino acids. The junction had 5 bases not matched to a gene; V was cut back by 3 bases and J by 2 bases. Germline V gene sequence: CDR1 SGHRS, CDR2 YFSETQ. In nucleotides, the CDR3 is TGCGCCAGCAGCTCAGGGGACAGGGCTAACACCGGGGAGCTGTTTTTT. Translated: CASSSGDRANTGELFF. Using reference TRBV5-1 and TRBJ2-2 for the parts outside the CDR3, the full variable domain is KAGVTQTPRYLIKTRGQQVTLSCSPISGHRSVSWYQQTPGQGLQFLFEYFSETQRNKGNFPGRFSGRQFSNSRSEMNVSTLELGDSALYLCASSSGDRANTGELFFGEGSRLTVL.

The chain employs TRBV3-1 (or the pseudogene TRBV3-2) and TRBJ2-7; 7 nucleotides agree with TRBD1. This CDR3 region has 15 residues. The germline gives CDR1 LGHDT, CDR2 YNNKEL (reference sequence). V gave up 2 bases and J gave up 4 bases; unmatched junction bases: 8. The CDR3 DNA reads TGTGCCAGCAGCCAAAGGGGACAGTTTGCGTACGAGCAGTACTTC. Translation: CASSQRGQFAYEQYF.